The TCR beta chain described here comes from a study of CD8 T cells in Susac syndrome. Germline V gene sequence: CDR1 LGHNT, CDR2 FRNRAP. The CDR3 length is 12 residues. The V end lost 2 bases, the J end lost 6 bases, and 8 bases lay between the germline ends. Reverse transcription of about 0.45 to 1 ug RNA was performed with random hexamers. From the immunoSEQ multiplex PCR reads, TCRdb called clonotypes with MiXCR, one entry per CDR3 protein. This table has about 110,000 distinct CDR3 sequences, about 95% appearing once. This clonotype originated in a human donor in good health. The chain carries TRBV12-5 and TRBJ2-7; no clear D. Sequenced: CD4+ T cells from PBMCs. CDR3 amino acids: CASGLLWGEQYF. CDR3 nucleotide sequence: TGTGCTAGTGGTTTGCTGTGGGGCGAGCAGTACTTC.